This T cell receptor (beta chain) comes out of a study of blood T cell repertoires in COVID-19. Study in general: From T cells, B-cell-depleted T cells, or PBMCs came the material, which was cDNA or gDNA.

V was trimmed by 2 bases and J by 6 bases, leaving 8 bases between them. The CDR3 has 13 residues. The sample holds one count of this clone. Produced via immunoSEQ multiplex PCR; TCRdb's table is partial and in-frame only. The table includes roughly 500,000 clones, roughly 90% detected once. The cohort comprised adults aged roughly 18 to 100 years residing in 20 to 25 US areas. Participants' reported clinical history set cohort assignment. Input material: PBMCs or T cells enriched from blood (not recorded which). This sequence originates from a woman in her forties who had recovered from COVID-19. V gene TRBV12-3 or TRBV12-4 combines with J gene TRBJ1-5; D unclear. This CDR3 is CASSLFESQPQHF. The CDR3 DNA is TGTGCCAGCAGTTTATTCGAGAGTCAGCCCCAGCATTTT.